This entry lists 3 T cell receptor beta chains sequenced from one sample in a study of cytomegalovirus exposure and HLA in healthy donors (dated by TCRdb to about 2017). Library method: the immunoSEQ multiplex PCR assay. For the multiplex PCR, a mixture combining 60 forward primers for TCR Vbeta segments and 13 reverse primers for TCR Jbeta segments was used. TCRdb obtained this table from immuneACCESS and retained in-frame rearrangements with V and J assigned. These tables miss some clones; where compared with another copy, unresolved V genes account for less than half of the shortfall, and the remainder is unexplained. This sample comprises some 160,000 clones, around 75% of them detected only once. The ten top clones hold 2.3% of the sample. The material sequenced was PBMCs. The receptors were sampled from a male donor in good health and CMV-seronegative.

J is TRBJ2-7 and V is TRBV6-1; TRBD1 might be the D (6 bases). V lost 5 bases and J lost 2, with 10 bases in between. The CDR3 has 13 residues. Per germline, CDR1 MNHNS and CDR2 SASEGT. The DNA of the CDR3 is TGTGCCAGCAGTAAGACAGGAACCTACGAGCAGTACTTC. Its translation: CASSKTGTYEQYF.

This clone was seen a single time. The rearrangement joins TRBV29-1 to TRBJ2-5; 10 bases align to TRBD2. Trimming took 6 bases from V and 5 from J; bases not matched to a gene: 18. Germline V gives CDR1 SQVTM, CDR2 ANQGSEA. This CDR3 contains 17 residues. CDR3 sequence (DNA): TGCAGCGTCATCACCCGGCTAGCGGGGGTTTGGGGTGAGACCCAGTACTTC. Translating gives CSVITRLAGVWGETQYF.

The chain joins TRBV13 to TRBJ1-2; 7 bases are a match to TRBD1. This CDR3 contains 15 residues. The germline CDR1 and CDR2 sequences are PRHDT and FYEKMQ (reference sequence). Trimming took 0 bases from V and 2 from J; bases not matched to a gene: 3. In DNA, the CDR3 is TGTGCCAGCAGCTTAGGTCCGACAGGGAACTATGGCTACACCTTC. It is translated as CASSLGPTGNYGYTF.